The next 20 T cell receptor beta chains were all read from a single sample in a study of T-cell memory formation after mild COVID-19. Via MiXCR, TCRdb re-called the 5' RACE reads, giving one row per CDR3 protein. The data show roughly 510,000 distinct CDR3 sequences, roughly 17% seen once. Sequenced input: PBMCs or a T cell subset sorted from them (not recorded which). All receptors come from an adult woman who had mild COVID-19 (a few samples of this study predate the infection). Cell type and time point are not known.

This chain uses TRBV10-3 with TRBJ2-5; 7 bases are a match to TRBD1. Germline V gives CDR1 ENHRY, CDR2 SYGVKD. The CDR3 is 15 amino acids. V lost 5 bases to trimming and J lost 2 bases; unmatched junction nucleotides: 8. The DNA of the CDR3 is TGTGCCATCAGTAGGGGACAGTCGATACAAGAGACCCAGTACTTC. Its protein product is CAISRGQSIQETQYF.

The genes are TRBV12-3 or TRBV12-4 and TRBJ2-7, with D tentatively TRBD2 (6 bases). The CDR3 covers 16 residues. The V end was cut by 5 bases, the J end by 0 bases, with 17 bases between. The CDR3 here is CASSPGGTVNSYEQYF. The CDR3 DNA sequence: TGTGCCAGCAGTCCCGGGGGAACAGTAAACTCCTACGAGCAGTACTTC.

Many counts were recorded for this clonotype. The rearrangement joins TRBV28 to TRBJ2-7; 8 bases match TRBD2. V was clipped by 3 bases and J by 7 bases; unmatched bases: 11. The CDR3 spans 15 residues. Germline V lookup: CDR1 MDHEN, CDR2 SYDVKM. As DNA, the CDR3 is TGTGCCAGCAGTTTGGCGGCTAGCGGGTACCGAGAGCAGTACTTC. This gives the protein CASSLAASGYREQYF. Full variable domain (remainder filled in from reference TRBV28 and TRBJ2-7): DVKVTQSSRYLVKRTGEKVFLECVQDMDHENMFWYRQDPGLGLRLIYFSYDVKMKEKGDIPEGYSVSREKKERFSLILESASTNQTSMYLCASSLAASGYREQYFGPGTRLTVT.

V and J are TRBV11-2 and TRBJ1-1; 7 bases agree with TRBD1. The CDR3 contains 14 residues. The V segment lost 0 bases and the J segment 5 bases; nucleotides outside the gene matches: 3. Germline values: CDR1 SGHAT, CDR2 FQNNGV. The CDR3 sequence is CASSLDQGVTEAFF. The CDR3 DNA follows: TGTGCCAGCAGCTTAGATCAGGGGGTGACTGAAGCTTTCTTT. Together with reference TRBV11-2 and TRBJ1-1, the CDR3 gives the full variable domain: EAGVAQSPRYKIIEKRQSVAFWCNPISGHATLYWYQQILGQGPKLLIQFQNNGVVDDSQLPKDRFSAERLKGVDSTLKIQPAKLEDSAVYLCASSLDQGVTEAFFGQGTRLTVV.

The rearrangement links TRBV4-1 to TRBJ1-6, with D possibly TRBD1 on 5 matching bases. Looked up from germline, CDR1 is MGHRA and CDR2 is YSYEKL. The CDR3 is made up of 17 amino acids. Trimming removed 0 bases from V and 1 base from J, with 10 bases in between. The CDR3 sequence is CASSQDSRESYNSPLHF. Written as DNA, the CDR3 is TGCGCCAGCAGCCAAGATTCCAGGGAGTCCTATAATTCACCCCTCCACTTT.

The CDR3 sequence is CASSLSAGAYGYTF. The CDR3 region has the DNA TGCGCCAGCAGCCTATCGGCAGGGGCCTATGGCTACACCTTC. This chain uses TRBV5-1 with TRBJ1-2; the D gene is possibly TRBD1 (6 bases). The CDR3 length is 14 residues. The germline V gene has CDR1 SGHRS and CDR2 YFSETQ. V was cut by 4 bases and J by 4 bases, with 14 bases left in between.

This clonotype was seen at least ten times. The chain recombines TRBV12-3 or TRBV12-4 with TRBJ2-1, with a possible D match to TRBD2 (5 bases). This CDR3 is built from 15 residues. V lost 4 bases and J lost 3, with 13 bases in between. The CDR3 sequence is CASSSRGSSYNEQFF. DNA of the CDR3: TGTGCCAGCAGTTCGAGAGGGTCTAGCTACAATGAGCAGTTCTTC.

This clonotype was seen more than once but under ten times. V gene TRBV4-2 combines with J gene TRBJ2-1; a weak D match, TRBD2 (7 bases). Germline V CDR1 and CDR2: LGHNA, YNFKEQ. V dropped 0 bases and J dropped 6 bases, with 15 bases sitting between them. The CDR3 extends over 16 amino acids. CDR3 nucleotides: TGTGCCAGCAGCCAAGAGAAGGGGGGGCGACGCAATGAGCAGTTCTTC. Its protein product is CASSQEKGGRRNEQFF.

This clonotype was observed at least ten times. The chain recombines TRBV7-9 with TRBJ2-5; no clear D gene. The CDR3 contains 13 residues. V dropped 4 bases and J dropped 5 bases, with 11 bases sitting between them. From germline, CDR1 is SEHNR and CDR2 FQNEAQ (reference sequence). The CDR3 spells CASSSASAETQYF. CDR3 nucleotide sequence: TGTGCCAGCAGCTCCGCATCCGCGGAGACCCAGTACTTC.

The chain links TRBV7-9 to TRBJ1-6; D remains ambiguous. Germline CDR1 and CDR2: SEHNR and FQNEAQ (reference sequence). V lost 5 bases and J lost 9, with 8 bases in between. The CDR3 spans 12 residues. Here the CDR3 reads CASSPDASPLHF. The CDR3 DNA is TGTGCCAGCAGCCCAGACGCTTCACCCCTCCACTTT.

This clonotype showed up just a few times. The chain recombines TRBV2 with TRBJ2-7; D gene unclear. Per germline, CDR1 SNHLY and CDR2 FYNNEI. Trimming took off 1 base at V and 2 bases at J, with 6 bases between the two ends. This CDR3 contains 13 residues. The CDR3 DNA reads TGTGCCAGCAGTGAAGGCAGAACCTACGAGCAGTACTTC. It codes for CASSEGRTYEQYF.

This clonotype was observed a few times. This chain connects TRBV4-2 to TRBJ2-1; D ambiguous. CDR1 is LGHNA and CDR2 is YNFKEQ in the germline V gene. The CDR3 runs 13 residues. Trimming pared 4 bases from V and 8 bases from J, leaving 12 bases between. CDR3 region: CASSPESLDEQFF. CDR3 bases: TGTGCCAGCAGCCCCGAAAGTCTGGATGAGCAGTTCTTC.

This sequence joins TRBV5-6 and TRBJ1-2; D gene ambiguous. The CDR3 loop spans 15 amino acids. V gave up 4 bases and J gave up 2 bases, with 15 bases separating them. Germline V gene data show CDR1 as SGHDT and CDR2 as YYEEEE. The CDR3 sequence: CASSDEQRPNYGYTF. CDR3 coding DNA: TGTGCCAGCAGCGACGAACAGAGACCCAACTATGGCTACACCTTC.

V and J are TRBV15 and TRBJ1-5; D is undetermined. V was trimmed by 1 base and J by 8 bases, leaving 9 bases between them. The CDR3 extends over 13 amino acids. Germline values: CDR1 LNHNV, CDR2 YYDKDF (reference sequence). The CDR3 reads CATSRVGKEPQHF. CDR3 bases: TGTGCCACCAGCAGAGTAGGGAAGGAGCCCCAGCATTTT. Drawing the rest from reference TRBV15 and TRBJ1-5, the complete variable domain is DAMVIQNPRYQVTQFGKPVTLSCSQTLNHNVMYWYQQKSSQAPKLLFHYYDKDFNNEADTPDNFQSRRPNTSFCFLDIRSPGLGDTAMYLCATSRVGKEPQHFGDGTRLSIL.

In this sample, this clonotype turned up a few times. CDR3 region: CSARVGTSVTGELFF. The CDR3 DNA sequence: TGCAGTGCTAGAGTCGGGACTAGCGTCACCGGGGAGCTGTTTTTT. The gene calls are TRBV20-1 and TRBJ2-2; 10 bases match TRBD2. With 1 base clipped from V and 4 bases from J, the junction kept 3 bases outside the gene matches. The germline CDR1 and CDR2 sequences are DFQATT and SNEGSKA (reference sequence). The CDR3 runs 15 residues.

This sequence joins TRBV4-1 and TRBJ1-5; no clear D. This CDR3 contains 16 residues. Per germline, CDR1 MGHRA and CDR2 YSYEKL. The V and J ends lost 0 bases and 0 bases respectively, with 9 bases between them. The CDR3 protein is CASSQEGGLSNQPQHF. CDR3 DNA sequence: TGCGCCAGCAGCCAAGAAGGAGGACTTAGCAATCAGCCCCAGCATTTT.

The chain couples TRBV7-3 to TRBJ2-1; TRBD2 aligns across 7 bases. V was pared by 5 bases and J by 5 bases, with 9 bases of the junction left unmatched. Per germline, CDR1 SGHTA and CDR2 FQGTGA. The CDR3 is 15 residues long. This CDR3 is CASSPRLGGDNEQFF. CDR3 nucleotide sequence: TGTGCCAGCAGCCCCCGACTGGGGGGGGACAATGAGCAGTTCTTC.

This clonotype was found a few times. The chain employs TRBV6-1 and TRBJ2-5; D may be TRBD1 or TRBD2 (5 bases each). Germline V gene lookup returns CDR1 MNHNS and CDR2 SASEGT. V lost 5 bases to trimming and J lost 5 bases, with 18 bases between them. The CDR3 has 15 amino acids. This CDR3 is CASSSDGGGSETQYF. The DNA for the CDR3 is TGTGCCAGCAGTTCTGACGGTGGGGGTAGCGAGACCCAGTACTTC.

This clonotype was found a few times. V is TRBV4-3 and J is TRBJ1-2; 10 bases map to TRBD1. The germline V gene encodes CDR1 LGHNA and CDR2 YSLEER. This CDR3 contains 14 residues. V trimming: 2 bases; J trimming: 8 bases; junction bases outside the gene matches: 5. CDR3 nucleotide sequence: TGCGCCAGCAGCCAACCCGGACAGGGGGGCGGCTACACCTTC. Its protein product is CASSQPGQGGGYTF.

This clonotype was seen a few times. The rearrangement joins TRBV5-1 to TRBJ1-1; D ambiguous. The V end was cut by 1 base, the J end by 5 bases, with 12 bases between. The germline CDR1 and CDR2 sequences are SGHRS and YFSETQ. The CDR3 is 14 amino acids. CDR3 in DNA: TGCGCCAGCAGCTTGTCCCTTTCTAATACTGAAGCTTTCTTT. This sequence encodes CASSLSLSNTEAFF.